The sequence of this TCR beta chain was determined in a study of early T cells in non-severe SARS-CoV-2 infection. This clonotype was seen a few times. This CDR3 is built from 13 residues. V was cut by 0 bases and J by 7 bases, with 7 bases left in between. The germline gives CDR1 LNHNV, CDR2 YYDKDF (reference sequence). TCRdb re-analysed the 5' RACE reads in MiXCR, keeping a single row per CDR3 protein. The sample has over 60,000 distinct CDR3 sequences; 9.5% to 15% are singletons. The genes are TRBV15 and TRBJ2-1; D ambiguous. Sequencing was performed on whole blood, taken at baseline. The TCR was taken from an adult who was a healthcare worker with PCR-confirmed SARS-CoV-2 infection or an uninfected control (not recorded which). The CDR3 loop is CATSRDYPNEQFF. In nucleotides, the CDR3 is TGTGCCACCAGCAGAGATTACCCAAATGAGCAGTTCTTC.